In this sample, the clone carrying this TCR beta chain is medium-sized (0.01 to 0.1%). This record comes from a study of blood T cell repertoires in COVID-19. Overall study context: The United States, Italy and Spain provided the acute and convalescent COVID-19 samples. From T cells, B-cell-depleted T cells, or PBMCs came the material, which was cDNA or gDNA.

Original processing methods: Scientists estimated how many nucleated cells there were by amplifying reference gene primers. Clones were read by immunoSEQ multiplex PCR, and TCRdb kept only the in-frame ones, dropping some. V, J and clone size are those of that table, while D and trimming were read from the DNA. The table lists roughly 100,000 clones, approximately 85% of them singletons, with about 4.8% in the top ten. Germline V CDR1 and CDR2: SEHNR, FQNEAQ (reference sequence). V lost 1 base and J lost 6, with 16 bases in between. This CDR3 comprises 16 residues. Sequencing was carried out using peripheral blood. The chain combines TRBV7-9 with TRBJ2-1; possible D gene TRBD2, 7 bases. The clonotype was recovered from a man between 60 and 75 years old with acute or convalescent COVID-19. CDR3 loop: CASSLVVGGPRNEQFF. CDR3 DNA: TGTGCCAGCAGCTTAGTCGTGGGGGGGCCTCGCAATGAGCAGTTCTTC. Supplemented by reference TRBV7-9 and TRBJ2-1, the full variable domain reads DTGVSQNPRHKITKRGQNVTFRCDPISEHNRLYWYRQTLGQGPEFLTYFQNEAQLEKSRLLSDRFSAERPKGSFSTLEIQRTEQGDSAMYLCASSLVVGGPRNEQFFGPGTRLTVL.